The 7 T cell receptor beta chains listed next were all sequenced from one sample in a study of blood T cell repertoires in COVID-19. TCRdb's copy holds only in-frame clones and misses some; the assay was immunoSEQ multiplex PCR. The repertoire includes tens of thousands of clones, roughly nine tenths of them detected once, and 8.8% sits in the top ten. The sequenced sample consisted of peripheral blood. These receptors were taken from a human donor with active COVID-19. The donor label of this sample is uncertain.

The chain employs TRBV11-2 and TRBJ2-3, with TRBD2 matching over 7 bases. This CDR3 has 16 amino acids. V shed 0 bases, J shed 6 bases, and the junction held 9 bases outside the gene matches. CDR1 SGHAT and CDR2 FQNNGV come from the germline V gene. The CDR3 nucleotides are TGTGCCAGCAGCTTAGATCTTGGGGAGGGCCGGGATACGCAGTATTTT. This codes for CASSLDLGEGRDTQYF.

CDR3 loop: CASSDGWGQVYTDTQYF. As DNA, the CDR3 is TGTGCCAGCAGTGACGGGTGGGGACAGGTATACACAGATACGCAGTATTTT. The chain recombines TRBV6-1 with TRBJ2-3; TRBD1 matches 8 bases. CDR3 length: 17 residues. The germline V gene has CDR1 MNHNS and CDR2 SASEGT. V lost 3 bases and J lost 2; bases outside the gene matches: 10.

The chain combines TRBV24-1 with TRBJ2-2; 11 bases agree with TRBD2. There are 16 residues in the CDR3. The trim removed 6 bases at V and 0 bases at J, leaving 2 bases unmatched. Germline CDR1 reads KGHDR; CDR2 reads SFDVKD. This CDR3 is CATSSTSGANTGELFF. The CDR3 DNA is TGTGCCACCAGTTCGACTAGCGGGGCGAACACCGGGGAGCTGTTTTTT.

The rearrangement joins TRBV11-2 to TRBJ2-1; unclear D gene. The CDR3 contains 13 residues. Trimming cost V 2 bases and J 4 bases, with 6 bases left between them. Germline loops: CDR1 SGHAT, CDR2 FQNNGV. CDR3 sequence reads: CASSLNKYNEQFF. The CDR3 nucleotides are TGTGCCAGCAGCTTAAACAAGTACAATGAGCAGTTCTTC.

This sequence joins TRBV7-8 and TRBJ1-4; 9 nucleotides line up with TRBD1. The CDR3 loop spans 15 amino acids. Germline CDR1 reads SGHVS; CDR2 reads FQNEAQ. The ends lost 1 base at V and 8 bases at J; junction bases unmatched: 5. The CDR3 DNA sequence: TGTGCCAGCAGCTTAGGTGGGACAGGGATAGAAAAACTGTTTTTT. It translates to CASSLGGTGIEKLFF.

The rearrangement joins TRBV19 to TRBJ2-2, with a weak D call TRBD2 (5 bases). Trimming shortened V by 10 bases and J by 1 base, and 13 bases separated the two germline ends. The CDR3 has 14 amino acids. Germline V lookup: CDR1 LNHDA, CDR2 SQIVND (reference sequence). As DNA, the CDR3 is TGTGCCACCCCAAGGGCGGGGAACACCGGGGAGCTGTTTTTT. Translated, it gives CATPRAGNTGELFF.

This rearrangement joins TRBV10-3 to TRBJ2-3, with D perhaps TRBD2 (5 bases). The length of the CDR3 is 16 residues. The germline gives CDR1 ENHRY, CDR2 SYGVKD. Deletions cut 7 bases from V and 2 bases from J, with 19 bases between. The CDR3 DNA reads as TGTGCCATCACCACATCCGGGAACCCTAACACAGATACGCAGTATTTT. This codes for CAITTSGNPNTDTQYF.